This TCR beta chain comes out of a study of T cell responses to AZD1222 COVID-19 vaccine. Study-wide findings and caveats: Of spike-specific TCRs, nearly half reportedly target regions left unmutated in variants. Baseline serostatus was positive in only a handful of AZD1222 recipients. When two AZD1222 doses had been given, Spike-specific TCR breadth and depth rose.

V lost 4 bases, J lost 4 bases, and 13 bases lay in between. Germline V CDR1 and CDR2: LNHDA, SQIVND (reference sequence). The CDR3 runs 14 residues. To note about this clone: Its specificity is unknown.

Libraries were prepared by immunoSEQ multiplex PCR; TCRdb keeps only in-frame clonotypes and omits some of them. This sample has roughly 140,000 clones, with 70% to 90% found just once. This rearrangement joins TRBV19 to TRBJ1-2, with D possibly matching TRBD1 (5 bases). The TCR was taken from an adult in good health. The sequencing used peripheral blood, collected on day 0 of AZD1222 vaccination. CDR3 residues: CASSTLDTFYGYTF. In nucleotides, the CDR3 is TGTGCCAGTAGTACCCTGGACACCTTCTATGGCTACACCTTC. Complete variable domain (other parts from reference TRBV19 and TRBJ1-2): DGGITQSPKYLFRKEGQNVTLSCEQNLNHDAMYWYRQDPGQGLRLIYYSQIVNDFQKGDIAEGYSVSREKKESFPLTVTSAQKNPTAFYLCASSTLDTFYGYTFGSGTRLTVV.